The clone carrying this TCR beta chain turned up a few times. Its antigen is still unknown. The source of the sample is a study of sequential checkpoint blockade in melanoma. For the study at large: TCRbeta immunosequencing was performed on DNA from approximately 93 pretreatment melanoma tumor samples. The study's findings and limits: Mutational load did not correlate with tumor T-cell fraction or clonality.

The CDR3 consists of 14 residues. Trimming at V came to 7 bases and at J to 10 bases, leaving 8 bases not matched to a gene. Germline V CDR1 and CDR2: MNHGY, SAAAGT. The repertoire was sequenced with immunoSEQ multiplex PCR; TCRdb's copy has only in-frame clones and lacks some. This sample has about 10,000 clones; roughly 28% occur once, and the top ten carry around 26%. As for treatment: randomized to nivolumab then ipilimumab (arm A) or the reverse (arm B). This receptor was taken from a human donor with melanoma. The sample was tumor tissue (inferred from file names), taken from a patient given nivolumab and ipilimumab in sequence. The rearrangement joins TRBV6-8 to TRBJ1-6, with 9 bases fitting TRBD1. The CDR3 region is CASTKQGARSPLHF. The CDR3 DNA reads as TGTGCCAGCACCAAACAGGGGGCACGGTCACCCCTCCACTTT.